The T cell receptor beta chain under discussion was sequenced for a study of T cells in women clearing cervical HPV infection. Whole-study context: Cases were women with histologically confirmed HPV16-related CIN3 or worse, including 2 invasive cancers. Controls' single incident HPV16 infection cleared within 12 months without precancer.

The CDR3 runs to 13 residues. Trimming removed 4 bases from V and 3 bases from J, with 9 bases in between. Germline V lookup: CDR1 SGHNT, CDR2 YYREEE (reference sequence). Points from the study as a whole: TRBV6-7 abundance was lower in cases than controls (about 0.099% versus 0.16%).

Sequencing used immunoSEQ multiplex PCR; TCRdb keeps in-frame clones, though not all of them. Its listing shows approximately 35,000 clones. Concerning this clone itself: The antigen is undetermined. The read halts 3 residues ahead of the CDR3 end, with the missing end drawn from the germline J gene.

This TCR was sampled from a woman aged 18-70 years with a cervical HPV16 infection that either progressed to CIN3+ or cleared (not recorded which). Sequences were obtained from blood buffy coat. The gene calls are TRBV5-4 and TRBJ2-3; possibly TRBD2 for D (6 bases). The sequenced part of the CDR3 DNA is TGTGCCAGCAGCACCGGGACTACAGATACG. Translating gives CASSTGTTDT. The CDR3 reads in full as CASSTGTTDTQYF.